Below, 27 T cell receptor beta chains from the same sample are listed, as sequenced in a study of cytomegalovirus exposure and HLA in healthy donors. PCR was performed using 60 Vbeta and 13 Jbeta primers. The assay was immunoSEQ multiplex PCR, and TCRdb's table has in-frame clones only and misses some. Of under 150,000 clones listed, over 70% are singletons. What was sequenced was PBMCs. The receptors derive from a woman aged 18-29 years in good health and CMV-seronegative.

The CDR3 loop is CASSYSSTGLEGYTF. The CDR3 bases are TGTGCCAGCAGTTACTCGAGCACAGGGTTAGAAGGCTACACCTTC. The rearrangement uses TRBV6-5 and TRBJ1-2; D is perhaps TRBD1 (6 bases). Germline values: CDR1 MNHEY, CDR2 SVGAGI. The CDR3 totals 15 residues. V was pared by 0 bases and J by 8 bases, with 16 bases between.

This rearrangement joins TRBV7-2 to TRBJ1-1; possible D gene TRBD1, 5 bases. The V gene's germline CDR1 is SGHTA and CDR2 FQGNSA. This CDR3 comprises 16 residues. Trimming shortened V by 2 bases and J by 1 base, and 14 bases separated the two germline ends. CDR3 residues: CASSLRATAENTEAFF. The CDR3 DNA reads TGTGCCAGCAGCTTAAGGGCGACAGCCGAGAACACTGAAGCTTTCTTT.

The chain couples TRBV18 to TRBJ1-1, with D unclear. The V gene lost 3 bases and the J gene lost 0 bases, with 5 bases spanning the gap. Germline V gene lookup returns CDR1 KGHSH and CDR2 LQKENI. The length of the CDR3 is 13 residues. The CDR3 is CASSPSLNTEAFF. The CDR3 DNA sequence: TGTGCCAGCTCACCTAGCTTGAACACTGAAGCTTTCTTT.

CDR3: CASLRRPKENTEAFF. The CDR3 DNA is TGTGCCAGCCTTCGGCGGCCGAAGGAAAACACTGAAGCTTTCTTT. The chain couples TRBV5-4 to TRBJ1-1; D gene uncertain. The length of the CDR3 is 15 residues. V lost 7 bases, J lost 2 bases, and 18 bases lay in between. The germline CDR1 and CDR2 sequences are SGHNT and YYREEE (reference sequence).

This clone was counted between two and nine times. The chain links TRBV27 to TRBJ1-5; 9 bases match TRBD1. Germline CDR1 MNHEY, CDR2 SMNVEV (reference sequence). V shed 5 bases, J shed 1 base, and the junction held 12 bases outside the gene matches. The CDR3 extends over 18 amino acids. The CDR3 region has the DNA TGTGCCAGCAGTAGAGGACAGGGGCCCGGGTCGAGCAATCAGCCCCAGCATTTT. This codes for CASSRGQGPGSSNQPQHF.

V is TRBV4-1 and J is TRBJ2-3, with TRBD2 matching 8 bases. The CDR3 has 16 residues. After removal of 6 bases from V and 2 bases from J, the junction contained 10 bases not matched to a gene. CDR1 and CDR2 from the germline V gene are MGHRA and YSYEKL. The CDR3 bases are TGCGCCAGCAGGCACCCCGCGGGGGGAAACACAGATACGCAGTATTTT. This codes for CASRHPAGGNTDTQYF.

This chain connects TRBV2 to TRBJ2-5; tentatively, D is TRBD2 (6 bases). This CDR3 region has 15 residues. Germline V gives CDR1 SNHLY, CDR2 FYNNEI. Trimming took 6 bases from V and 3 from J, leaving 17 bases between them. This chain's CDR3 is CASRLLARGKETQYF. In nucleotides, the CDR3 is TGTGCCAGCAGGTTACTAGCCCGAGGAAAAGAGACCCAGTACTTC.

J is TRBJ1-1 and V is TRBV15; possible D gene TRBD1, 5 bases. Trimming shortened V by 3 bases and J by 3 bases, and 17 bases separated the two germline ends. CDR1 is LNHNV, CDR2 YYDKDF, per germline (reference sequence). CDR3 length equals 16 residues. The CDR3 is CATSSPAGPTDTEAFF. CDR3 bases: TGTGCCACCAGCAGCCCTGCGGGGCCAACCGACACTGAAGCTTTCTTT. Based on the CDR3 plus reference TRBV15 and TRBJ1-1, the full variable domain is DAMVIQNPRYQVTQFGKPVTLSCSQTLNHNVMYWYQQKSSQAPKLLFHYYDKDFNNEADTPDNFQSRRPNTSFCFLDIRSPGLGDTAMYLCATSSPAGPTDTEAFFGQGTRLTVV.

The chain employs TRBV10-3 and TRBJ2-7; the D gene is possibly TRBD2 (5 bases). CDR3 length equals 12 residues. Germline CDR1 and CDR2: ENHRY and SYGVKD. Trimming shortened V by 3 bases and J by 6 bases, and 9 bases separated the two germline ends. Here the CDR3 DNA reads TGTGCCATCAGTGATCGAGGAGGCGAGCAGTACTTC. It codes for CAISDRGGEQYF.

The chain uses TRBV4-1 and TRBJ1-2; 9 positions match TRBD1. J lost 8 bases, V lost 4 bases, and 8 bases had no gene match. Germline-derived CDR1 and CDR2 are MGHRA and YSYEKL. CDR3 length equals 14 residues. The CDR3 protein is CASSLSQGARGYTF. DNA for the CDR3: TGCGCCAGCAGCCTATCACAGGGGGCGCGCGGCTACACCTTC.

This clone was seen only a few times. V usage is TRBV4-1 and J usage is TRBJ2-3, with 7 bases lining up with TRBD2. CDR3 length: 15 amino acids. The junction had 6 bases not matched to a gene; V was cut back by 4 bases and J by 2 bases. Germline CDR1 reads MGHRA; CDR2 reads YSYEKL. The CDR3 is CASSLRGVDTDTQYF. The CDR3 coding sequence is TGCGCCAGCAGCCTCCGGGGGGTTGACACAGATACGCAGTATTTT.

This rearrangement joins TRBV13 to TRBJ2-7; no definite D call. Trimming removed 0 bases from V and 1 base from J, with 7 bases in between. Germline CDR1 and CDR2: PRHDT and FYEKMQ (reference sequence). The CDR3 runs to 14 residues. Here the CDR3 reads CASSLGTESYEQYF. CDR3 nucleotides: TGTGCCAGCAGCTTAGGGACGGAGTCCTACGAGCAGTACTTC.

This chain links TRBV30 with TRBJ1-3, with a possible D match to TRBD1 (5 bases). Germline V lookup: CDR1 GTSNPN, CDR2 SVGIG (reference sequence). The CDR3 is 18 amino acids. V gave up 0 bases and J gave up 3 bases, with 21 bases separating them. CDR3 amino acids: CAWSVSRATSNFGNTIYF. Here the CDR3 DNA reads TGTGCCTGGAGTGTTAGCAGGGCGACCTCAAACTTTGGAAACACCATATATTTT.

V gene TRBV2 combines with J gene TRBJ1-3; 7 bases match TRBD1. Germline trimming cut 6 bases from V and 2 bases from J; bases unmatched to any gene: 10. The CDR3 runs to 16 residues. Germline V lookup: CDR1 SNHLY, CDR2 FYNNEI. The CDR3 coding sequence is TGTGCCAGCAGCGTGGGACAGCCGATGCCTGGAAACACCATATATTTT. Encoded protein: CASSVGQPMPGNTIYF.

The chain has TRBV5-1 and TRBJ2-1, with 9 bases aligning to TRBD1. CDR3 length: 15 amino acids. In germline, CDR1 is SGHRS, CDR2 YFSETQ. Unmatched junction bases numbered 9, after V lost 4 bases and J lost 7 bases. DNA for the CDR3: TGCGCCAGCAGCCATGACAGGGGGAAGGTTAATGAGCAGTTCTTC. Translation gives CASSHDRGKVNEQFF.

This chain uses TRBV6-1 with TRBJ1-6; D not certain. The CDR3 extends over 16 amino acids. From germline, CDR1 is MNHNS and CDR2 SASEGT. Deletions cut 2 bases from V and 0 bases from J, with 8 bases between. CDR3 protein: CASSELESSYNSPLHF. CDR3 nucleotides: TGTGCCAGCAGTGAACTCGAGAGCTCCTATAATTCACCCCTCCACTTT.

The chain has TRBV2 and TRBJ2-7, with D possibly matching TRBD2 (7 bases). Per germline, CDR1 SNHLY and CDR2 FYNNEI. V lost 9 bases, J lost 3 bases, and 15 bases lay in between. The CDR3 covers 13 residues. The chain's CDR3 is CASERGGFYEQYF. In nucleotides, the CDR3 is TGTGCCAGTGAGAGGGGGGGATTCTACGAGCAGTACTTC.

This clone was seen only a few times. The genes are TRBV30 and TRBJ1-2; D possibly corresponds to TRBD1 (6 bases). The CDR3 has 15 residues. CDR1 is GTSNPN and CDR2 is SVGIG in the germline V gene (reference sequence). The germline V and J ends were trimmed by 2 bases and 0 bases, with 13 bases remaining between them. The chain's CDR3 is CAWSPTGLANYGYTF. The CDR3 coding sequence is TGTGCCTGGAGTCCGACAGGTCTAGCTAACTATGGCTACACCTTC.

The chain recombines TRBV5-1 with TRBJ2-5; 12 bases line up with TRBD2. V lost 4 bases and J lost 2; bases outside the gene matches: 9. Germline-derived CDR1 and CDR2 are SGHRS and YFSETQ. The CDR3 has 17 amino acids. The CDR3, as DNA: TGCGCCAGCAGCGGAGGTACTAGCGGGGGGTATCAAGAGACCCAGTACTTC. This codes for CASSGGTSGGYQETQYF.

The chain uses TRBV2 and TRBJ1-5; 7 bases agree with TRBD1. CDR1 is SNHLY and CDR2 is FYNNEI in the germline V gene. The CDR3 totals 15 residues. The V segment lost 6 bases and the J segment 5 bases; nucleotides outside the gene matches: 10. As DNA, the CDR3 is TGTGCCAGCAGCGCCTTGCAGGGGGATCATCAGCCCCAGCATTTT. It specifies CASSALQGDHQPQHF.

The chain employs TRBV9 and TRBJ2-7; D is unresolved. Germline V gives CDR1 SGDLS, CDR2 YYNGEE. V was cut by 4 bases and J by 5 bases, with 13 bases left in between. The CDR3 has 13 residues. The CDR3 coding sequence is TGTGCCAGCAGCCCCCGGTTAAGCGACGAGCAGTACTTC. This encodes CASSPRLSDEQYF.

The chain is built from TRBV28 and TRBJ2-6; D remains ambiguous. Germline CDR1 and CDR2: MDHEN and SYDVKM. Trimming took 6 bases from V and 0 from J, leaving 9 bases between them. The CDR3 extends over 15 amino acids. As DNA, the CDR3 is TGTGCCAGCAGCGTTCCCAGCTCTGGGGCCAACGTCCTGACTTTC. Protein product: CASSVPSSGANVLTF. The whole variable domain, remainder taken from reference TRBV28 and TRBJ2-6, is DVKVTQSSRYLVKRTGEKVFLECVQDMDHENMFWYRQDPGLGLRLIYFSYDVKMKEKGDIPEGYSVSREKKERFSLILESASTNQTSMYLCASSVPSSGANVLTFGAGSRLTVL.

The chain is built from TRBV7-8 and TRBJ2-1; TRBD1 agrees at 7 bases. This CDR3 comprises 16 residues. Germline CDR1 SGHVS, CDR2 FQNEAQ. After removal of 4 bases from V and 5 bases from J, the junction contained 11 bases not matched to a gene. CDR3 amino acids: CASSYPSRGTNNEQFF. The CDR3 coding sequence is TGTGCCAGCAGCTATCCCTCCAGGGGGACCAACAATGAGCAGTTCTTC.

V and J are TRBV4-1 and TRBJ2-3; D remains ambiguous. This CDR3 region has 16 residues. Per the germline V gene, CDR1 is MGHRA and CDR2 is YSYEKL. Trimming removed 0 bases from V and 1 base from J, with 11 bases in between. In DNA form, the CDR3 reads TGCGCCAGCAGCCAAGATCGAACTCTAGGCACAGATACGCAGTATTTT. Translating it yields CASSQDRTLGTDTQYF.

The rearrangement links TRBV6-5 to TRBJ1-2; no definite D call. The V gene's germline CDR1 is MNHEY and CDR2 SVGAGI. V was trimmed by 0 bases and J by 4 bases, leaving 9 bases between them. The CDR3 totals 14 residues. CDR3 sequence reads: CASSYSPGSYGYTF. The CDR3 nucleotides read TGTGCCAGCAGTTACTCGCCGGGGAGCTATGGCTACACCTTC.

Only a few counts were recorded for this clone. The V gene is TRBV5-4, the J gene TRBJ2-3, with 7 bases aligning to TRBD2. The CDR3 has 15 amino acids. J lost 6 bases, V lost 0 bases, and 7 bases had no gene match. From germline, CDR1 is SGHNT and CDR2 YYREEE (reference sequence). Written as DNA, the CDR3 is TGTGCCAGCAGCTTGGGTCAGGGAGGGCGCGATACGCAGTATTTT. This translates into CASSLGQGGRDTQYF.

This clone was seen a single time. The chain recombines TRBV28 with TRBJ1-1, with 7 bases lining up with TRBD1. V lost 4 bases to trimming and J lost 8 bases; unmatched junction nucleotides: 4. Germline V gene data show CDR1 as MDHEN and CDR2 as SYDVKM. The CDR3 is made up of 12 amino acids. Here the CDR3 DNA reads TGTGCCAGCAGTTACTACAGGGGAGAAGCTTTCTTT. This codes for CASSYYRGEAFF.